This record covers a single TCR beta chain. This CDR3 is built from 15 residues. V shed 4 bases and J 7 bases; nucleotides not matched to a gene: 9. Germline V CDR1 and CDR2: LGHNA, YNFKEQ. Repertoires were generated with immunoSEQ multiplex PCR, while TCRdb's copy carries only in-frame clones and drops some. The sample contains over 65,000 clones, 85% of which appear only once. The entry originates in a study of OX40 agonist ivuxolimab in advanced cancers. J is TRBJ2-2 and V is TRBV4-2; TRBD2 aligns across 7 bases. Source: CD4+ or CD8+ T cells sorted from blood, taken in a trial of the OX40 agonist ivuxolimab. This TCR came from an adult with an advanced solid tumor such as melanoma, head and neck, liver or kidney cancer. The CDR3 sequence: CASSPTPGGGGELFF. In DNA form, the CDR3 reads TGTGCCAGCAGCCCTACCCCGGGAGGTGGCGGGGAGCTGTTTTTT.